Below, one T cell receptor beta chain is given with its context. Its antigen is unknown. Base qualities are not recorded, but no much larger clone differs from it by a single base. TCRbeta CDR3 regions were amplified from genomic DNA using the immunoSEQ Assay, a bias-controlled multiplex PCR. From the authors' description of their analysis: The number of nucleated cells in each sample was estimated from the amplification of reference gene primers within the assay. To quantify the absolute abundance of each unique TCRbeta CDR3 rearrangement, sequence reads were collapsed and filtered. For each sample, productive Simpson clonality was calculated by taking the square root of Simpson's diversity index across productive rearrangements. As stored in TCRdb, this immuneACCESS dataset retains in-frame rearrangements with V and J assigned. A fraction of the clones does not appear; measured against another copy, unresolved V genes explain less than half of the discrepancy, and the remainder lacks a known reason. Clone size and the V and J calls come from that table; the DNA yielded D and trimming. This sample is represented by around 250,000 clones; about 91% of them were singletons. Around 1.2% of the sample rests with the top ten.

V drops 0 bases and J drops 1 base, leaving 12 bases in between. For CDR1 and CDR2, the germline V gene (reference sequence) lists LGHDT and YNNKEL. There are 16 amino acids in the CDR3, from cysteine to phenylalanine inclusive. Only the CDR3 region is kept as DNA, spanning 48 bases read in frame from base 1. In the prospective study, participants were 18 to 89 years old, resided in 20 to 30 geographic areas of the United States, and were enrolled through a virtual design. To assign participants to cohorts, the prospective study relied on clinical history that participants themselves reported in a screening survey and a study questionnaire. Each participant in the prospective study had whole blood, serum and a nasopharyngeal or oropharyngeal swab collected by mobile phlebotomists. Participants in the prospective study had the option to provide additional blood draws and questionnaires over a roughly two-month period. Prospective study blood samples were shipped either frozen or at room temperature before DNA extraction.

The source of the sample is a study of blood T cell repertoires in COVID-19 (dated by TCRdb to 2020 to 2022). As for the study more broadly: Collaborator samples came from the United States, Italy and Spain and covered acute and convalescent phases of COVID-19. The repertoires were released in a freely available public database meant as a resource for research on the immune response to SARS-CoV-2. The samples were drawn from two sources: the first 160 participants of the ongoing ImmuneRACE study, and some 1,300 subjects contributed by 6 global collaborators. The dataset comprised deeply sampled blood TCRbeta repertoires from subjects exposed to, actively infected with, or recovered from COVID-19. HLA class I and class II types, where available, came from metadata supplied by the sample provider rather than from assay-based typing. Sample metadata almost always included a de-identified subject ID, COVID-19 status, age in years and sex. The material from the prospective study consisted of cDNA or gDNA derived from T cells, B-cell-depleted T cells, or PBMCs.

On the study overall, not on this receptor specifically: The quantity of clinical and demographic metadata differed by source and by participant and was supplied without curation.

Sequenced material: PBMCs or T cells enriched from blood (not recorded which). The sequence links TRBV3-1 (or the pseudogene TRBV3-2) to TRBJ1-1, with no reliable assignment of the D segment. The receptor was isolated from a woman aged 40 to 50 with acute COVID-19. The bases read TGTGCCAGCAGCCAAGATCGTCACAGTGGGAACACTGAAGCTTTCTTT. The encoded protein is CASSQDRHSGNTEAFF.